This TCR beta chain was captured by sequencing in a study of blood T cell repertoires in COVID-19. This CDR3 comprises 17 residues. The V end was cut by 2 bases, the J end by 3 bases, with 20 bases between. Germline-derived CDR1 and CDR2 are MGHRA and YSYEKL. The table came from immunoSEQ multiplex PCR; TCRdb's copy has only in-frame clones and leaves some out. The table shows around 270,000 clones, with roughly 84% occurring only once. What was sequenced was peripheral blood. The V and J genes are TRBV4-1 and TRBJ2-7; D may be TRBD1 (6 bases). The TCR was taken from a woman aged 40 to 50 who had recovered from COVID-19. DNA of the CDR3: TGCGCCAGCAGCCAATTTATTGTGGCCGGACAGCTCTACGAGCAGTACTTC. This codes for CASSQFIVAGQLYEQYF.